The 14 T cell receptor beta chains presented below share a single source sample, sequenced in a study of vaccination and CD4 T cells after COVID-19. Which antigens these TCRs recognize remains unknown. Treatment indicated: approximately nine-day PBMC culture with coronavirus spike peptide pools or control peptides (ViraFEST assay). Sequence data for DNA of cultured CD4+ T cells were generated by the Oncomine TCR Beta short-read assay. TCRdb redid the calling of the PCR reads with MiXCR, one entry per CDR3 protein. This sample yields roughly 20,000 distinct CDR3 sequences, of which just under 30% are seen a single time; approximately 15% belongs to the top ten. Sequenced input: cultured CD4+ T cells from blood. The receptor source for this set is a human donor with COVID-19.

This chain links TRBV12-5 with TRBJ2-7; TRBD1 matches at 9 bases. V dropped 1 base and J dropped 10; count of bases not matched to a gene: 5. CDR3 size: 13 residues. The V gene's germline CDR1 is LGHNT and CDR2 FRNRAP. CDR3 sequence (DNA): TGTGCTAGTGGTTTGGGACAGGGGGGGGTTCAGTACTTC. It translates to CASGLGQGGVQYF.

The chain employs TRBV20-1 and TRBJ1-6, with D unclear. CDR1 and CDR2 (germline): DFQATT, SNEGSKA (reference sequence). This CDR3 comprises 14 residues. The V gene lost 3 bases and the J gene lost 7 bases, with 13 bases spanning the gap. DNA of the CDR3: TGCAGTGCTAGGGTTCAGGCCCTGAATTCACCCCTCCACTTT. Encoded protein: CSARVQALNSPLHF.

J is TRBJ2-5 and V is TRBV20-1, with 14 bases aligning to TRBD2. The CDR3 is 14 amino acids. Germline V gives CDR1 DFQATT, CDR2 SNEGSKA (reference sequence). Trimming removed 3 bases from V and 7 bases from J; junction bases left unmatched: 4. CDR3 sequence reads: CSASPGLAGATQYF. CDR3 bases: TGCAGTGCTAGCCCGGGACTAGCGGGGGCGACCCAGTACTTC.

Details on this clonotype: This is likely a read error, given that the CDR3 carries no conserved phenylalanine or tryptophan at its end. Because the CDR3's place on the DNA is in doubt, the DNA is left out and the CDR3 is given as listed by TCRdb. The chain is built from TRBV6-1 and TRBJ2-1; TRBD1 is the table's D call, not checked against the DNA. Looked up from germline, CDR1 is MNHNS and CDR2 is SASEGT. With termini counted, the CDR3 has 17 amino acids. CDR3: CASKTGYHCGDRGHGGL.

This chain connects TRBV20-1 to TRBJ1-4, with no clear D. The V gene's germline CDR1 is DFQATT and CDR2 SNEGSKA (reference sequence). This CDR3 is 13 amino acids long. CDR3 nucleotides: TGCAGCTTTGAATACGGATTAGGGGAAAAACTGTTTTTT. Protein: CSFEYGLGEKLFF.

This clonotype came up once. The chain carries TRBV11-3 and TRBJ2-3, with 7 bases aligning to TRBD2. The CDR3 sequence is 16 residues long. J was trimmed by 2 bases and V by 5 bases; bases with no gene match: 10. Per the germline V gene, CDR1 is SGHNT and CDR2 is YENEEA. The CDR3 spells CASSPVVRGITDTQYF. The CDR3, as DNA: TGTGCCAGCAGCCCCGTTGTGCGGGGGATCACAGATACGCAGTATTTT. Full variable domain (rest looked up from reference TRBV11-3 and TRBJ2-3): EAGVVQSPRYKIIEKKQPVAFWCNPISGHNTLYWYLQNLGQGPELLIRYENEEAVDDSQLPKDRFSAERLKGVDSTLKIQPAELGDSAVYLCASSPVVRGITDTQYFGPGTRLTVL.

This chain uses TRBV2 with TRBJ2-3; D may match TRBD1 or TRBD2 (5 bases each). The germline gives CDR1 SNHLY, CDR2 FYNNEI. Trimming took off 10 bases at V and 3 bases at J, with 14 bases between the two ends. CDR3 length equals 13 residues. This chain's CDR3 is CAIRGVATDTQYF. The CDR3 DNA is TGTGCCATACGAGGGGTTGCGACAGATACGCAGTATTTT.

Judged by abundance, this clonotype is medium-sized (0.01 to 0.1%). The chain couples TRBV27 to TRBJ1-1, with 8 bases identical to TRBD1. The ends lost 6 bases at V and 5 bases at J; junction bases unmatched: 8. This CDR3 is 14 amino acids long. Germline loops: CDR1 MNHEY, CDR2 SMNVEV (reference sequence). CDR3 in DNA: TGTGCCAGCAGGATGGAACAGGGGGGGACTGAAGCTTTCTTT. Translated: CASRMEQGGTEAFF.

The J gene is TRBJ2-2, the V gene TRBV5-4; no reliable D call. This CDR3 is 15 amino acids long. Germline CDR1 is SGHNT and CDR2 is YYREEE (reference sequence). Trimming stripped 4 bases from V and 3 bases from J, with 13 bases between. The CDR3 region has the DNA TGTGCCAGCAGCCTAGACCCGTACTACACCGGGGAGCTGTTTTTT. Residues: CASSLDPYYTGELFF.

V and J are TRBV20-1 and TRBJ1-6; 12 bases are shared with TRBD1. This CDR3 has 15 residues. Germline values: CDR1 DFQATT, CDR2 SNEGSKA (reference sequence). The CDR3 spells CGGTGGPRGNSPLHF. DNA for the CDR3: TGCGGTGGGACAGGGGGCCCCCGAGGTAATTCACCCCTCCACTTT.

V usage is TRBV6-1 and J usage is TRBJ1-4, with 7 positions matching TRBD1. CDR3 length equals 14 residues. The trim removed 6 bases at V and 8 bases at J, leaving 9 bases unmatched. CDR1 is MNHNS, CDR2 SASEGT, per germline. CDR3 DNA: TGTGCCAGCAGCCAGAGGGGGCGGATGGAAAAACTGTTTTTT. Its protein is CASSQRGRMEKLFF.

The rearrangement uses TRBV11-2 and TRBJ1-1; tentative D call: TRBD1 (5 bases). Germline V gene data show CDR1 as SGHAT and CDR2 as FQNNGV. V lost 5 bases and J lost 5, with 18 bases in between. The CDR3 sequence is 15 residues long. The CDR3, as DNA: TGTGCCAGCAGCCTCCGTATGGGGCGAGGGACTGAAGCTTTCTTT. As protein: CASSLRMGRGTEAFF.

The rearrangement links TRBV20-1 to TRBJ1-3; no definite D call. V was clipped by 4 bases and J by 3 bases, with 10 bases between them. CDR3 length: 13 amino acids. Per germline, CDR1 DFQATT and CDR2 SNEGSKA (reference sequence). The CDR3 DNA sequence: TGCAGTGCTATGTGGGGTTATGGAAACACCATATATTTT. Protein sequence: CSAMWGYGNTIYF.

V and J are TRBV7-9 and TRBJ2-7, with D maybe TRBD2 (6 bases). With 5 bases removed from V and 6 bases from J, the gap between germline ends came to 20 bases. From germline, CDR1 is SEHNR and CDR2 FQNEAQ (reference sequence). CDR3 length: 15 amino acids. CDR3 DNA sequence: TGTGCCAGCAGCCCCACACTAGCAGGGACTTCCGAGCAGTACTTC. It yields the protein CASSPTLAGTSEQYF.